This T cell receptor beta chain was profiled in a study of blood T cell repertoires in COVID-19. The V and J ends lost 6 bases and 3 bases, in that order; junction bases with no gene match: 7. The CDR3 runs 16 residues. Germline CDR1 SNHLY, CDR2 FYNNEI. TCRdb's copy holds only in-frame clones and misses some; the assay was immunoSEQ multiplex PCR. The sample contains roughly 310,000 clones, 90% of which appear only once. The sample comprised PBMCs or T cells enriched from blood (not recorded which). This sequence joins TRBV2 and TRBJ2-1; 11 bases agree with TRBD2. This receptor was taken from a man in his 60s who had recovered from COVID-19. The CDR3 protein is CASRRPLAGGYNEQFF. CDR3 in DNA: TGTGCCAGCAGGCGCCCTCTAGCGGGAGGCTACAATGAGCAGTTCTTC. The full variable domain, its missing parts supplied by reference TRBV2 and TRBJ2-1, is EPEVTQTPSHQVTQMGQEVILRCVPISNHLYFYWYRQILGQKVEFLVSFYNNEISEKSEIFDDQFSVERPDGSNFTLKIRSTKLEDSAMYFCASRRPLAGGYNEQFFGPGTRLTVL.